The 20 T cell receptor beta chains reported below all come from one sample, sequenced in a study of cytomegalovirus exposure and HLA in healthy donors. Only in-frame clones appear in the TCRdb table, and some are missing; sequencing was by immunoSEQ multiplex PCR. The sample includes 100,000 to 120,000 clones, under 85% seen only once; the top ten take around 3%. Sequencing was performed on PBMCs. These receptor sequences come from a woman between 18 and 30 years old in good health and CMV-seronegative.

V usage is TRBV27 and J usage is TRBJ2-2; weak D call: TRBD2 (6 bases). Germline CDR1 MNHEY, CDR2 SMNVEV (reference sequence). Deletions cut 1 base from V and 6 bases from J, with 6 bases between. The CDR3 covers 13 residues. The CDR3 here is CASSLWEAGELFF. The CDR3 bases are TGTGCCAGCAGTTTATGGGAGGCCGGGGAGCTGTTTTTT.

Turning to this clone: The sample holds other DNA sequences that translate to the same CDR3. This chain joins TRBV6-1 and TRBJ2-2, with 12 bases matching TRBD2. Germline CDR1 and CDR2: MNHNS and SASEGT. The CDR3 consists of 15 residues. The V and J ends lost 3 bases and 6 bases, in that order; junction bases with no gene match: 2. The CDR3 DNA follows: TGTGCCAGCAGTGAGCTAGCGGGGGGGCCCGGGGAGCTGTTTTTT. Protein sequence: CASSELAGGPGELFF.

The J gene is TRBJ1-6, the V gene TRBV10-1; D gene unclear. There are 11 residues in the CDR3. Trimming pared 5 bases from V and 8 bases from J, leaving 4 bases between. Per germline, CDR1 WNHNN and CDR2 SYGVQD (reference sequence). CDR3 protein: CASSYDSPLHF. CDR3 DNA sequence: TGCGCCAGCAGTTATGATTCACCCCTCCACTTT.

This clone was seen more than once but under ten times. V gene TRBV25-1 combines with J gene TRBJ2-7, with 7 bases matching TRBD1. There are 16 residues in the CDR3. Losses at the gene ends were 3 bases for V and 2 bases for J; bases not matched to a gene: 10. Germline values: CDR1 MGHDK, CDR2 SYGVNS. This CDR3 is CASSDPTDRLTYEQYF. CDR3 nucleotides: TGTGCCAGCAGTGATCCCACGGACAGGTTGACCTACGAGCAGTACTTC.

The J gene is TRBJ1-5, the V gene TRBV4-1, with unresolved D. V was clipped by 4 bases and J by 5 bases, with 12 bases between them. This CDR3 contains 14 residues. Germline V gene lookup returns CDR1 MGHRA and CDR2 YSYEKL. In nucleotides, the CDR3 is TGCGCCAGCAGCCTAGCAGCGGGTTATCAGCCCCAGCATTTT. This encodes CASSLAAGYQPQHF.

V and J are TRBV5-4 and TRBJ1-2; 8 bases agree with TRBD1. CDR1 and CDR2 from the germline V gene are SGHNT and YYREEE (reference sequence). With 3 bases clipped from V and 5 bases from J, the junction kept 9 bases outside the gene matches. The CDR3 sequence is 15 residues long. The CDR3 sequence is CASSSTGTGGYGYTF. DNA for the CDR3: TGTGCCAGCAGCTCGACCGGGACAGGAGGGTATGGCTACACCTTC.

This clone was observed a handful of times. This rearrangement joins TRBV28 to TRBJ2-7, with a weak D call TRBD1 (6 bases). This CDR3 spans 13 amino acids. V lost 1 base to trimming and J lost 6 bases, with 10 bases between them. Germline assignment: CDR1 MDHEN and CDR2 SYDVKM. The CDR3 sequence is CASSLYTGIEQYF. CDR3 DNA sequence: TGTGCCAGCAGTTTATACACAGGGATCGAGCAGTACTTC.

The CDR3 spells CASSRDRGLSYEQYF. CDR3 nucleotides: TGTGCCAGCAGCCGGGACAGGGGCCTCTCCTACGAGCAGTACTTC. The chain recombines TRBV7-3 with TRBJ2-7, with 10 nucleotides matching TRBD1. The ends lost 5 bases at V and 0 bases at J; junction bases unmatched: 4. CDR3 size: 15 residues. CDR1 and CDR2 from the germline V gene are SGHTA and FQGTGA. The variable domain in full, with the rest retrieved from reference TRBV7-3 and TRBJ2-7, is GAGVSQTPSNKVTEKGKYVELRCDPISGHTALYWYRQSLGQGPEFLIYFQGTGAADDSGLPNDRFFAVRPEGSVSTLKIQRTERGDSAVYLCASSRDRGLSYEQYFGPGTRLTVT.

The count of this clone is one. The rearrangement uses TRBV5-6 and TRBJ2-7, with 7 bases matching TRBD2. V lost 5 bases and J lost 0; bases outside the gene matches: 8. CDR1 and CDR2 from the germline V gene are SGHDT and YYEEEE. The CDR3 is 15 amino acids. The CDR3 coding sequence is TGTGCCAGCAGTTTTTACGGGGGGAGCTCCTACGAGCAGTACTTC. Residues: CASSFYGGSSYEQYF.

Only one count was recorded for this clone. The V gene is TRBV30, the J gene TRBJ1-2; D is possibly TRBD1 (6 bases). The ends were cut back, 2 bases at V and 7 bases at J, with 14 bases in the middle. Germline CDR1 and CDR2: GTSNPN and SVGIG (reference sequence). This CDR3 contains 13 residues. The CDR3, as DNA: TGTGCCTGGAGTATAACAGGGATCGGTGGCTACACCTTC. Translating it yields CAWSITGIGGYTF.

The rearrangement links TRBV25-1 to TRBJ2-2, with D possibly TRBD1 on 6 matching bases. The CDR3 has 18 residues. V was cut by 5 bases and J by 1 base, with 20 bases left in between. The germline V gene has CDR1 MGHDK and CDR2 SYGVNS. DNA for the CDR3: TGTGCCAGCAGTCCCCGGACAGACGCCAACCAGAACACCGGGGAGCTGTTTTTT. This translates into CASSPRTDANQNTGELFF.

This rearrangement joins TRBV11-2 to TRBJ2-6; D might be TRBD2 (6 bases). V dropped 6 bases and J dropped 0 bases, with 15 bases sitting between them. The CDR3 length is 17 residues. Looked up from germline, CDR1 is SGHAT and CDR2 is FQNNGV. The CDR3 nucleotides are TGTGCCAGCAGTCCACCGGGACTCAGCTCTGGGGCCAACGTCCTGACTTTC. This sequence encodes CASSPPGLSSGANVLTF.

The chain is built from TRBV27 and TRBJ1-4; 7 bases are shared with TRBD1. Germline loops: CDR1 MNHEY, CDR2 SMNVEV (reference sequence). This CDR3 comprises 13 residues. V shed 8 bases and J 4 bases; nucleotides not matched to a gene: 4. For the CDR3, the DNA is TGTGCCAGCGGGGACAGATTTAATGAAAAACTGTTTTTT. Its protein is CASGDRFNEKLFF.

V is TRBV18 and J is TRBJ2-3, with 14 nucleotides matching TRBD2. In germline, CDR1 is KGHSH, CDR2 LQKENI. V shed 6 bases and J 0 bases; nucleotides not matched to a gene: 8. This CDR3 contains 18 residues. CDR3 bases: TGTGCCAGCTCCGGACTAGCGGGGGGCCGTGGTAGCACAGATACGCAGTATTTT. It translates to CASSGLAGGRGSTDTQYF.

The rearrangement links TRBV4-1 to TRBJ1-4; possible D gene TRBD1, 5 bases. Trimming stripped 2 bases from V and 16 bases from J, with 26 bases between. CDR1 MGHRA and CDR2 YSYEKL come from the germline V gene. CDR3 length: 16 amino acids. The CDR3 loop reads CASSQNSLTDSILPFF. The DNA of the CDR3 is TGCGCCAGCAGCCAAAATTCTTTGACAGATAGTATCCTTCCGTTTTTT.

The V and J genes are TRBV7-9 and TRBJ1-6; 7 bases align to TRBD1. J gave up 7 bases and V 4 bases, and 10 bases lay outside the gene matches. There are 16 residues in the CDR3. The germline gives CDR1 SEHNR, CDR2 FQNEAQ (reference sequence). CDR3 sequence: CASSSTSGTVNSPLHF. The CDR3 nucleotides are TGTGCCAGCAGCTCGACGTCCGGGACAGTAAATTCACCCCTCCACTTT.

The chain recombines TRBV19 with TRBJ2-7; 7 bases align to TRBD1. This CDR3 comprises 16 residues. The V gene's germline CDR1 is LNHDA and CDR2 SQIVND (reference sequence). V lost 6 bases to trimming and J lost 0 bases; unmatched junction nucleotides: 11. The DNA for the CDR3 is TGTGCCAGTAGCTCCTGGGACAGCCTTTACTCCTACGAGCAGTACTTC. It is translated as CASSSWDSLYSYEQYF.

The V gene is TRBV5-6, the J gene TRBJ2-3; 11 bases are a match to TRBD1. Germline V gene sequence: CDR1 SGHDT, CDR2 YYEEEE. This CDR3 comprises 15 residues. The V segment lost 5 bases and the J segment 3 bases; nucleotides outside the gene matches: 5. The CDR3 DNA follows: TGTGCCAGCAGGTTTGGACAGGGGGCGACAGATACGCAGTATTTT. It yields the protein CASRFGQGATDTQYF.

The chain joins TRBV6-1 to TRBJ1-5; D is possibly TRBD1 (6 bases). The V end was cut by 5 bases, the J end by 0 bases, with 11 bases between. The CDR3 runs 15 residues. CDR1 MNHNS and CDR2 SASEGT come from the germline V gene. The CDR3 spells CASSPTGNSNQPQHF. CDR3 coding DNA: TGTGCCAGCAGTCCGACAGGTAATAGCAATCAGCCCCAGCATTTT.

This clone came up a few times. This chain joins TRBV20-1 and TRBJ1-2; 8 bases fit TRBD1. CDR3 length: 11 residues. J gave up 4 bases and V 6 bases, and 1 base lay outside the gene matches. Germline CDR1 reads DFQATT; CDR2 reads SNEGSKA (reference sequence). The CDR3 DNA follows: TGCAGTGCCGGACAGGGCTATGGCTACACCTTC. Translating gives CSAGQGYGYTF.